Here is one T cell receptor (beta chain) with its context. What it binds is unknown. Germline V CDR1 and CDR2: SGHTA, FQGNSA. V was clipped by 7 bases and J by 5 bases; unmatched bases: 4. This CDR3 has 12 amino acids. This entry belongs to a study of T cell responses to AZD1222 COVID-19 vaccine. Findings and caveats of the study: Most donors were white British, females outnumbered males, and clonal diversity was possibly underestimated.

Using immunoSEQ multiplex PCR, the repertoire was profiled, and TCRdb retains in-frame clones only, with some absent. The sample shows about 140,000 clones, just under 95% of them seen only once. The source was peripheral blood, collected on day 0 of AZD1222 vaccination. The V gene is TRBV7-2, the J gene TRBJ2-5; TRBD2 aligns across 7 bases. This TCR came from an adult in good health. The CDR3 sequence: CASTLRGETQYF. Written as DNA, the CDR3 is TGTGCCAGCACCCTGCGGGGGGAGACCCAGTACTTC.